This T cell receptor (beta chain) stems from a study of cytomegalovirus exposure and HLA in healthy donors. Across the whole study: The roughly 670 first-cohort repertoires shared a platform with the approximately 130 validation repertoires, as reported in a later analysis.

Donors were drawn from the 120-subject validation cohort, separate from the approximately 670-subject first cohort. General study findings and limits: Most sequenced TCRs were rare (though some public TCRs occurred in many donors). Specific recognition of CMV antigens was confirmed in vitro for a few chains (all CMV-associated).

Details on this clone: The antigen remains undetermined.

This CDR3 contains 17 residues. Per germline, CDR1 MDHEN and CDR2 SYDVKM. V shed 5 bases and J 6 bases; nucleotides not matched to a gene: 13. TCRdb's copy holds only in-frame clones and misses some; the assay was immunoSEQ multiplex PCR. The sample contains over 200,000 clones, around 91% of which appear only once. This sequence originates from a woman aged 18-29 years in good health and CMV-seronegative. Sequenced sample: PBMCs. The gene calls are TRBV28 and TRBJ2-3, with 11 bases aligning to TRBD2. The CDR3 DNA sequence: TGTGCCAGCAGTCCAACGGAGATTAGCGGGGGGGCTGATACGCAGTATTTT. Encoded protein: CASSPTEISGGADTQYF.